The next 5 T cell receptor beta chains were all read from a single sample in a study of shared clonotypes between healthy human individuals. Sequencing used immunoSEQ multiplex PCR; TCRdb keeps in-frame clones, though not all of them. This sample has over a million clones, with about four fifths found just once. Sample: memory CD4+ T cells from PBMCs. Noted subset: CD45RA-negative fraction. Every receptor here comes from a man younger than 30 in good health. Some clones in this sample may be carry-over from other donors' samples.

This clone showed up just a few times. This rearrangement joins TRBV5-1 to TRBJ2-3; no firm D call. The CDR3 consists of 15 residues. V was clipped by 0 bases and J by 2 bases, with 10 bases between them. Germline V gene lookup returns CDR1 SGHRS and CDR2 YFSETQ. CDR3 region: CASSLGNYPTDTQYF. DNA of the CDR3: TGCGCCAGCAGCTTGGGTAATTATCCCACAGATACGCAGTATTTT.

This rearrangement joins TRBV4-3 to TRBJ1-2; D gene unclear. The V end was cut by 0 bases, the J end by 8 bases, with 19 bases between. Germline V gives CDR1 LGHNA, CDR2 YSLEER. CDR3 size: 16 residues. The CDR3 protein is CASSQDSFGEYEGYTF. CDR3 sequence (DNA): TGCGCCAGCAGCCAAGATAGCTTTGGGGAGTATGAAGGCTACACCTTC.

The rearrangement uses TRBV4-1 and TRBJ1-2; no firm D call. Germline V lookup: CDR1 MGHRA, CDR2 YSYEKL. The CDR3 has 15 amino acids. V was cut by 4 bases and J by 0 bases, with 12 bases left in between. The CDR3 nucleotides are TGCGCCAGCAGCCCCGGATGGTCCGCTAACTATGGCTACACCTTC. As protein: CASSPGWSANYGYTF.

The chain uses TRBV7-9 and TRBJ2-5; D ambiguous. This CDR3 region has 13 residues. Trimming stripped 1 base from V and 5 bases from J, with 8 bases between. CDR1 SEHNR and CDR2 FQNEAQ come from the germline V gene (reference sequence). The CDR3 here is CASSLGGTETQYF. The CDR3 nucleotides are TGTGCCAGCAGCTTAGGGGGTACTGAGACCCAGTACTTC.

This chain uses TRBV13 with TRBJ2-1; D might be TRBD2 (6 bases). The germline V gene encodes CDR1 PRHDT and CDR2 FYEKMQ (reference sequence). This CDR3 contains 14 residues. The V and J ends lost 8 bases and 4 bases respectively, with 15 bases between them. The CDR3 coding sequence is TGTGCCAGCGGGATCCGGGACTCTTACAATGAGCAGTTCTTC. Its translation: CASGIRDSYNEQFF.